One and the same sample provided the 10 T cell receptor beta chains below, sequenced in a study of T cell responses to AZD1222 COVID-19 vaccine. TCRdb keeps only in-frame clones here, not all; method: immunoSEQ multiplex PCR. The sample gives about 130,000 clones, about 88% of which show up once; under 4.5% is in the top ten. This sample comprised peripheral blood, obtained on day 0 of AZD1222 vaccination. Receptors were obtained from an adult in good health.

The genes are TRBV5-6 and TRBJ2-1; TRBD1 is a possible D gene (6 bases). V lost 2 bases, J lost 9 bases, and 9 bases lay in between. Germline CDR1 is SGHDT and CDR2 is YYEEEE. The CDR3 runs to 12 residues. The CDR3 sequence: CASSLGGSEQFF. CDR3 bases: TGTGCCAGCAGCTTAGGGGGTTCTGAGCAGTTCTTC.

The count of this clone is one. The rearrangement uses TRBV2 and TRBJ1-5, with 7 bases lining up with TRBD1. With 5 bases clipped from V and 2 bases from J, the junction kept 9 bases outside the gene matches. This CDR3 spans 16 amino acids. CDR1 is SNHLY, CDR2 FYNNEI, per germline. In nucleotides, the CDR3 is TGTGCCAGCAGTCCCCGAGACAGGGAGGGCAATCAGCCCCAGCATTTT. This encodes CASSPRDREGNQPQHF.

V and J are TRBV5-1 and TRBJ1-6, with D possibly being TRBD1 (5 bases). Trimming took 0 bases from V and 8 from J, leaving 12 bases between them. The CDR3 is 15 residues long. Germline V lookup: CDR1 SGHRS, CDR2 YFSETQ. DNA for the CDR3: TGCGCCAGCAGCTTGGGGCCTGGGGCTGATTCACCCCTCCACTTT. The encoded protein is CASSLGPGADSPLHF.

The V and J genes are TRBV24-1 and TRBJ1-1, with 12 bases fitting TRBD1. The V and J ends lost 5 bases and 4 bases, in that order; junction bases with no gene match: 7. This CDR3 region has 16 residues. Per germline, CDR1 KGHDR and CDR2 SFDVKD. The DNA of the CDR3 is TGTGCCACCAGTGGGACGGGACAGGGGGCAGCCACTGAAGCTTTCTTT. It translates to CATSGTGQGAATEAFF.

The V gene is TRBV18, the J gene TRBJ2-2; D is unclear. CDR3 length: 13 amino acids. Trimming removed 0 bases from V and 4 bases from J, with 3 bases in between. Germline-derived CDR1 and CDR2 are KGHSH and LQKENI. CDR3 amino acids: CASSPPSTGELFF. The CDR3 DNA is TGTGCCAGCTCACCACCGAGCACCGGGGAGCTGTTTTTT.

The CDR3: CASRGWRGGAGGEQFF. The CDR3 coding sequence is TGTGCCAGTAGGGGCTGGCGGGGGGGCGCTGGGGGTGAGCAGTTCTTC. The chain recombines TRBV19 with TRBJ2-1; 9 nucleotides line up with TRBD2. CDR3 size: 16 residues. Germline V lookup: CDR1 LNHDA, CDR2 SQIVND (reference sequence). Unmatched junction bases numbered 15, after V lost 6 bases and J lost 9 bases.

The CDR3 DNA sequence: TGTGCCAGCAGTTTATTAGGATCTGGAGGAAACACCATATATTTT. As protein: CASSLLGSGGNTIYF. The chain employs TRBV27 and TRBJ1-3, with unresolved D. The CDR3 has 15 residues. Germline CDR1 reads MNHEY; CDR2 reads SMNVEV (reference sequence). V dropped 1 base and J dropped 4 bases, with 11 bases sitting between them.

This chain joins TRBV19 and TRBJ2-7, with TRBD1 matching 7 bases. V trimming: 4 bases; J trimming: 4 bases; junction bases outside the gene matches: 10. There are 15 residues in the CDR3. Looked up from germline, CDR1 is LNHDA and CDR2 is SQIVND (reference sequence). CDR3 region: CASSKSTGQGYEQYF. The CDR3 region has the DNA TGTGCCAGTAGTAAGTCGACAGGGCAAGGGTACGAGCAGTACTTC. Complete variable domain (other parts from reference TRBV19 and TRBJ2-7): DGGITQSPKYLFRKEGQNVTLSCEQNLNHDAMYWYRQDPGQGLRLIYYSQIVNDFQKGDIAEGYSVSREKKESFPLTVTSAQKNPTAFYLCASSKSTGQGYEQYFGPGTRLTVT.

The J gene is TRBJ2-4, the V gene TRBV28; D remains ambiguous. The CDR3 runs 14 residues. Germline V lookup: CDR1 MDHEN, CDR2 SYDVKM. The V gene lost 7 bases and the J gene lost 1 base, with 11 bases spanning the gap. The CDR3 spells CASNPGLAKNIQYF. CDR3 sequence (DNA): TGTGCCAGCAACCCGGGTTTGGCCAAAAACATTCAGTACTTC.

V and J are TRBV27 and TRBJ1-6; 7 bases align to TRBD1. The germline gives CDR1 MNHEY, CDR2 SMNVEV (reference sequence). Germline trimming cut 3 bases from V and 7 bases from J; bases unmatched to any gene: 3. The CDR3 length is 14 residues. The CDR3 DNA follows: TGTGCCAGCAGTTTTGGCAGGGGGAATTCACCCCTCCACTTT. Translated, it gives CASSFGRGNSPLHF.